The 3 T cell receptor beta chains below all came from one sample that was sequenced in a study of T cell changes during pregnancy in multiple sclerosis. Some clones are missing from TCRdb's copy, which holds only in-frame ones; the method was immunoSEQ multiplex PCR. The sample lists just over 90,000 clones, 75% to 95% seen once, with 1.5% to 2% in the top ten. Material: peripheral blood, obtained after pregnancy. These receptors were collected from a female donor in good health, enrolled as a control in a pregnancy study.

The chain has TRBV20-1 and TRBJ2-2, with TRBD2 matching 8 bases. Looked up from germline, CDR1 is DFQATT and CDR2 is SNEGSKA (reference sequence). This CDR3 is 11 amino acids long. CDR3 amino acids: CAGGLTGELFF. For the CDR3, the DNA is TGCGCGGGAGGTCTCACCGGGGAGCTGTTTTTT.

The chain joins TRBV6-5 to TRBJ1-2, with 7 bases matching TRBD1. The CDR3 loop spans 15 amino acids. Germline assignment: CDR1 MNHEY and CDR2 SVGAGI. V lost 0 bases and J lost 7; bases outside the gene matches: 8. Written as DNA, the CDR3 is TGTGCCAGCAGTTACTCGAGAGACAGGGATGCTGGCTACACCTTC. Protein product: CASSYSRDRDAGYTF.

The V call is TRBV18, the J call TRBJ1-1; tentative D call: TRBD1 (6 bases). Germline V CDR1 and CDR2: KGHSH, LQKENI. With 5 bases removed from V and 8 bases from J, the gap between germline ends came to 15 bases. The length of the CDR3 is 13 residues. Here the CDR3 DNA reads TGTGCCAGCTCAGCGATGTCCGGGACAGAAGCTTTCTTT. Residues: CASSAMSGTEAFF.